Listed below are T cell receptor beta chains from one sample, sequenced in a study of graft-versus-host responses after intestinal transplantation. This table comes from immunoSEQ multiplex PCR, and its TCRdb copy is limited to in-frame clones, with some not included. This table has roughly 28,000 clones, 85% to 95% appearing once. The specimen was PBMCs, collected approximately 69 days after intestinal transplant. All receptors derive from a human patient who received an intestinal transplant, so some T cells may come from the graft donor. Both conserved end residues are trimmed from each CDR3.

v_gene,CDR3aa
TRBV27,ASSLGTGDYNEQF
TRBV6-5,ASSKGQEVSEQY
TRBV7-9,ASSSTSGRGNNEQF
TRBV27,ASSLSPVTEQY
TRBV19,ASSITGGYNEQF
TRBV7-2,ASSLRVLSSYEQY
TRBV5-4,ASSLHRLNYGYT
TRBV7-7,ASSDGPSGWTNNEQF
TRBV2,ASSEAPGLSGNEQF
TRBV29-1,STLRGLTEAF
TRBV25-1,ASSDDVSYEQY
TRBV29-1,SVPGTDAEQY
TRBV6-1,ASSEGHQGSYYGYT
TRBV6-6,ASSYSATGGTEAF
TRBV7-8,ASSLPPLGGGYYGYT
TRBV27,ASSTGRNYGYT
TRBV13,ASSPRQGIDSPLH